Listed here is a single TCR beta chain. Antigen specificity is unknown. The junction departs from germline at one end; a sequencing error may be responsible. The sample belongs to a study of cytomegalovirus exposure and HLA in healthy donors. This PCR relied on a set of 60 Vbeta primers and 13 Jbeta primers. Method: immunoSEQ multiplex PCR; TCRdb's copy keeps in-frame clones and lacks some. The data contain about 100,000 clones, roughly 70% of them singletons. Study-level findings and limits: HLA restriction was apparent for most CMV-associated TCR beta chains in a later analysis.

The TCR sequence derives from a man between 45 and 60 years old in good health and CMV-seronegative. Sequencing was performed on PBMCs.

The CDR3 reads CSSSLPQGGPYQETQYF. The CDR3 nucleotides read TGTTCCAGCAGTCTTCCACAGGGAGGGCCGTACCAAGAGACCCAGTACTTC. This chain joins TRBV7-9 and TRBJ2-5, with a possible D match to TRBD2 (7 bases). The CDR3 loop spans 17 amino acids. CDR1 is SEHNR and CDR2 is FQNEAQ in the germline V gene (reference sequence).